This is a list of T cell receptor beta chains from one sample in a study of yellow fever vaccine responses in identical twins. Using its own MiXCR run on the RT-PCR reads, TCRdb lists one record per CDR3 protein. The table shows some 11,000 distinct CDR3 sequences, with 70% to 85% occurring only once. Sequencing was performed on T cells from blood (PBMCs), unsorted or a sorted subset (not recorded which), taken before or after yellow fever vaccination (not recorded which). These receptors all stem from a woman aged 18-35 years who received the yellow fever vaccine. Each CDR3 is given with its conserved first and last residue. A D gene is named only where the DNA matches it firmly. The listing skips clone size in some rows; elsewhere it reads once, few, many or a size class.

v_call	clone_size	d_call	j_call	cdr3_aa	cdr3_nt
TRBV28	once	TRBD1	TRBJ2-7	CASSSRDSTYEQYF	TGTGCCAGCAGCAGCCGGGACAGTACCTACGAGCAGTACTTC
TRBV7-9	NA	TRBD1	TRBJ2-5	CASSLGTAQETQYF	TGTGCCAGCAGCCTGGGGACAGCTCAAGAGACCCAGTACTTC
TRBV5-1	NA	NA	TRBJ2-7	CASSLGGIFYEQYF	TGCGCCAGCAGCTTGGGGGGGATCTTTTACGAGCAGTACTTC
TRBV11-1	few	NA	TRBJ2-5	CASSPEYLRGETQYF	TGTGCCAGCAGCCCCGAGTACCTTAGGGGAGAGACCCAGTACTTC
TRBV13	NA	TRBD2	TRBJ2-1	CASSSQREGVNEQFF	TGTGCCAGCAGCAGCCAGCGGGAAGGGGTGAATGAGCAGTTCTTC
TRBV4-1	NA	NA	TRBJ1-2	CASSQDNPRAHYGYTF	TGCGCCAGCAGCCAAGATAACCCCCGGGCGCACTATGGCTACACCTTC
TRBV29-1	NA	TRBD2	TRBJ2-1	CSVEPQREGNEQFF	TGCAGCGTTGAACCCCAGCGGGAGGGAAATGAGCAGTTCTTC
TRBV9	NA	TRBD2	TRBJ2-1	CASSETSGSFNEQFF	TGTGCCAGCAGCGAGACTAGCGGGAGCTTTAATGAGCAGTTCTTC
TRBV12-3/TRBV12-4	few	NA	TRBJ1-1	CASSQTANTEAFF	TGTGCCAGCAGTCAGACAGCGAACACTGAAGCTTTCTTT
TRBV7-6	NA	TRBD1	TRBJ2-1	CASSVGTGPYNEQFF	TGTGCCAGCAGCGTCGGGACAGGGCCCTACAATGAGCAGTTCTTC
TRBV4-2	NA	NA	TRBJ1-2	CASSPGGANYGYTF	TGTGCCAGCAGCCCCGGGGGAGCTAACTATGGCTACACCTTC
TRBV2	NA	NA	TRBJ2-1	CATRGRDSYNEQFF	TGTGCCACCAGGGGAAGGGACTCCTACAATGAGCAGTTCTTC
TRBV4-3	NA	NA	TRBJ2-1	CASSPLWDTLTGNEQFF	TGCGCCAGCAGCCCCCTATGGGACACCCTAACTGGCAATGAGCAGTTCTTC
TRBV12-3/TRBV12-4	NA	TRBD2	TRBJ2-1	CASSWTSGNEQFF	TGTGCCAGCAGTTGGACTAGCGGGAATGAGCAGTTCTTC
TRBV4-2	NA	NA	TRBJ2-5	CASSQATGGDQETQYF	TGTGCCAGCAGCCAGGCAACAGGGGGGGACCAGGAGACCCAGTACTTC
TRBV5-6	NA	NA	TRBJ2-7	CASSLDQSYEQYF	TGTGCCAGCAGCTTGGACCAGAGCTACGAGCAGTACTTC
TRBV10-3	NA	NA	TRBJ1-1	CATRIGVDTEAFF	TGTGCCACCCGAATTGGGGTTGACACTGAAGCTTTCTTT
TRBV20-1	NA	NA	TRBJ2-5	CSASLFMTPAETQYF	TGCAGTGCTAGTTTATTTATGACCCCTGCGGAGACCCAGTACTTC
TRBV4-1	NA	TRBD1	TRBJ2-5	CASSKTRTGEGETQYF	TGCGCCAGCAGCAAAACACGGACAGGAGAAGGAGAGACCCAGTACTTC
TRBV11-1	few	NA	TRBJ2-3	CASSPPLSTTDTQYF	TGTGCCAGCAGCCCCCCGCTGTCGACCACAGATACGCAGTATTTT
TRBV7-9	NA	NA	TRBJ2-1	CASSFSQPDNEQFF	TGTGCCAGCAGCTTTTCCCAGCCCGACAATGAGCAGTTCTTC
TRBV5-1	NA	TRBD2	TRBJ2-3	CASSTPPAGVSDTQYF	TGCGCCAGCAGCACCCCCCCAGCGGGAGTATCGGATACGCAGTATTTT
TRBV7-3	NA	NA	TRBJ2-1	CASSSMGSSYNEQFF	TGTGCCAGCAGCTCCATGGGCAGCTCCTACAATGAGCAGTTCTTC
TRBV10-1	NA	NA	TRBJ2-3	CASSESPSDSTDTQYF	TGCGCCAGCAGTGAGTCGCCCAGCGATAGCACAGATACGCAGTATTTT